This T cell receptor (beta chain) derives from a study of T cells after yellow fever vaccination. TCRdb fed the 5' RACE reads into MiXCR, producing one record per CDR3 protein. The data show about 170,000 distinct CDR3 sequences, approximately 11% seen once. The sample holds many counts of this clonotype. No antigen is known for it. The germline V gene encodes CDR1 LGHNA and CDR2 YSLEER. The length of the CDR3 is 16 residues. V was shortened by 3 bases and J by 2 bases, with 13 bases between the two germline ends. Study-wide points: Weaker, the secondary response peaked sooner, at day 5 versus 15.

This sample comprised CD8+ T cells sorted from PBMCs, obtained 15 days after the yellow fever booster vaccination. The chain uses TRBV4-3 and TRBJ2-2, with a weak D call TRBD2 (5 bases). The clonotype was recovered from a man aged 18 to 30 who received the YFV17D yellow fever vaccine. CDR3 amino acids: CASSHGKADNTGELFF. The CDR3 DNA is TGCGCCAGCAGCCACGGGAAGGCAGATAACACCGGGGAGCTGTTTTTT.